This TCR beta chain derives from a study of radiotherapy plus CTLA-4 blockade in lung cancer. Across the whole study: Overall, roughly 18% of patients showed an objective response, while 31% attained disease control.

Sequenced by immunoSEQ multiplex PCR; TCRdb stores in-frame clones only, minus some. This table holds more than 90,000 clones, about 91% found once. Germline V CDR1 and CDR2: LNHDA, SQIVND (reference sequence). The CDR3 totals 16 residues. Trimming left V 7 bases short and J 0 bases short, with 16 bases between. Those with chemo-refractory metastatic non-small-cell lung cancer were treated with focal radiation combined with CTLA-4 blockade using ipilimumab. As for this clone: Its antigen is not identified.

Study-wide findings and caveats: In blood, after radiotherapy plus ipilimumab, tumor-derived TCR clones expanded. Best predicting response, reportedly, were early blood T cell clone dynamics, with interferon-beta.

The receptor was isolated from a human donor with non-small cell lung cancer that progressed on radiotherapy plus ipilimumab. Source: peripheral blood, taken from a patient treated with radiotherapy plus ipilimumab. The V and J genes are TRBV19 and TRBJ2-1; tentative D call: TRBD1 (6 bases). This chain's CDR3 is CASTPRDTGSYNEQFF. For the CDR3, the DNA is TGTGCCAGTACCCCGAGGGACACAGGCTCCTACAATGAGCAGTTCTTC.